Sequencing of this TCR beta chain was carried out in a study of memory CD4+ T cells and cytomegalovirus serostatus. Study overall: This sample comes from healthy Belgian adults, fewer than 10 CMV seropositive, approximately 23 seronegative.

Study results and caveats: The CMV-associated TCR signature appears largely within the CD4+ memory repertoire. 67 of 164 known CMV-associated TCRbeta sequences appeared in CD4+ memory.

Repertoires were generated with immunoSEQ multiplex PCR, while TCRdb's copy carries only in-frame clones and drops some. Among under 50,000 clones, approximately 79% were seen once, and the ten largest hold approximately 5.7%. The V end was cut by 7 bases, the J end by 3 bases, with 16 bases between. The CDR3 has 14 residues. Germline V gene lookup returns CDR1 SGHDT and CDR2 YYEEEE. Single viable CD3+CD4+CD8-CD45RO+ cells were sorted as the memory CD4+ T cells. Total CD4+ T cells were enriched by CD4 positive selection. Worth noting for this clone: The antigen remains unidentified.

Source material: memory CD4+ T cells from blood. The genes are TRBV5-6 and TRBJ1-2; D is ambiguous. This TCR was recovered from an adult in good health and CMV-seropositive. The CDR3 is CASGGVTGDYGYTF. CDR3 DNA: TGTGCCAGCGGCGGGGTGACGGGAGACTATGGCTACACCTTC.